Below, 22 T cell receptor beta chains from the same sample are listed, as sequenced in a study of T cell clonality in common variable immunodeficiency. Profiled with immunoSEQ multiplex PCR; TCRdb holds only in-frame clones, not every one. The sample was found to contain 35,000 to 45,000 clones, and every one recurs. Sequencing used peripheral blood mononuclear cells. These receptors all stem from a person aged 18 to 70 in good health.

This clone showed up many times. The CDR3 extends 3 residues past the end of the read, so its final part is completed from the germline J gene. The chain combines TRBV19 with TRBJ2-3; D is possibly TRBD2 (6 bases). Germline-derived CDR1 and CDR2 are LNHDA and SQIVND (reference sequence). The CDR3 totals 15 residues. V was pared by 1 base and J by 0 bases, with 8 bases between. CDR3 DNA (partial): TGTGCCAGTAGTATAGGCAGCGGGAGCACAGATACG. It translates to CASSIGSGSTDT. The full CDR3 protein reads CASSIGSGSTDTQYF.

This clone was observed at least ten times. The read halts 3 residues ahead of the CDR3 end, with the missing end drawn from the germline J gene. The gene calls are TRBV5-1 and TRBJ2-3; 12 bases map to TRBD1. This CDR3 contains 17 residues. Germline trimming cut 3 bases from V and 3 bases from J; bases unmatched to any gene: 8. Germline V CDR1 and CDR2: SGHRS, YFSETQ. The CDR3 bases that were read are TGCGCCAGCAGCTCCTCCCCGGGACAGGGGGCAACAGATACG. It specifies CASSSSPGQGATDT. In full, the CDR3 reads CASSSSPGQGATDTQYF.

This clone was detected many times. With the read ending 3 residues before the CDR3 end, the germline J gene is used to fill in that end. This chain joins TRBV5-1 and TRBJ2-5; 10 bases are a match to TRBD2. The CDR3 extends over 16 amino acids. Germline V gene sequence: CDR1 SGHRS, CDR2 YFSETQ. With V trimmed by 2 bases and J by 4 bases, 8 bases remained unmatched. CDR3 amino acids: CASSLPSGGIGETQYF. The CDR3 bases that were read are TGCGCCAGCAGCTTACCTAGCGGGGGTATAGGAGAGACC.

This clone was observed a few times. The CDR3 DNA, read in part, is TGCAGTGCTAGAGCGGTCAGGGAGGCCTACAATGAG. It is translated as CSARAVREAYNE. The whole CDR3 sequence is CSARAVREAYNEQFF. The chain carries TRBV20-1 and TRBJ2-1, with D maybe TRBD2 (6 bases). The missing CDR3 end, 3 residues past where the read stops, is filled in from the germline J gene. The V end lost 1 base, the J end lost 2 bases, and 12 bases lay between the germline ends. Germline-derived CDR1 and CDR2 are DFQATT and SNEGSKA (reference sequence). The CDR3 is 15 residues long.

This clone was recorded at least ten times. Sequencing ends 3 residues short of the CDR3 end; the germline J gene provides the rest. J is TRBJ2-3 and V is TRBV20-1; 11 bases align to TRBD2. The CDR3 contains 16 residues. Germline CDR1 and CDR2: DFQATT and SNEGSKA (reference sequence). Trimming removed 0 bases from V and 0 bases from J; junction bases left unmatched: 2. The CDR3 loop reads CSARDWTSGSTDTQYF. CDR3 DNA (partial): TGCAGTGCTAGAGACTGGACTAGCGGGAGCACAGATACG.

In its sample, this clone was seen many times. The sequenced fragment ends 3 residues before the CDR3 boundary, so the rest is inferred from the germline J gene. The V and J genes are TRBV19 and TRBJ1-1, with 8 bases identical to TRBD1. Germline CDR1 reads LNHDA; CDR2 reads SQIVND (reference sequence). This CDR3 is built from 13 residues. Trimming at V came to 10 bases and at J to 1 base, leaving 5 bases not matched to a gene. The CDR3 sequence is CAISRGRNTEAFF. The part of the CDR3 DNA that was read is TGTGCCATCTCCAGGGGGCGGAACACTGAA.

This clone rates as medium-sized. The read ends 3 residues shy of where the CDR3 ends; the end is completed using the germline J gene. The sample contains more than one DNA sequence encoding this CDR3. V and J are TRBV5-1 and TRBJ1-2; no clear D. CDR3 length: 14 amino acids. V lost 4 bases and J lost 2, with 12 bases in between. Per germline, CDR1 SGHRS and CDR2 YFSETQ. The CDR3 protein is CASSVEGHNYGYTF. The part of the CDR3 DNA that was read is TGCGCCAGCAGCGTGGAAGGTCACAACTATGGC.

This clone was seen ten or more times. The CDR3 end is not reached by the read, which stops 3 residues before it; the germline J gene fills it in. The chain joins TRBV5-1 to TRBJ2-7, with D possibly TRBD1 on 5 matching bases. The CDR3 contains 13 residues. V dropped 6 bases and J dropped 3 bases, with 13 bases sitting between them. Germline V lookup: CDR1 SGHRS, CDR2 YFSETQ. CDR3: CASTPDRFYEQYF. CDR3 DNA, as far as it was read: TGCGCCAGCACCCCCGACAGATTCTACGAG.

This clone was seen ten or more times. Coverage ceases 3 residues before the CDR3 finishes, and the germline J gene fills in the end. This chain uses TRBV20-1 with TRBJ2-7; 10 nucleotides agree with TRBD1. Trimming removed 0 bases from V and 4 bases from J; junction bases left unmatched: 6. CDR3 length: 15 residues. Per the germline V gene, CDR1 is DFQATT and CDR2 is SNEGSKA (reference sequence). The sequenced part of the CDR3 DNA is TGCAGTGCTAGAGATGGGGACAGGGGAGATTACGAG. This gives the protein CSARDGDRGDYE. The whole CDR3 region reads CSARDGDRGDYEQYF.

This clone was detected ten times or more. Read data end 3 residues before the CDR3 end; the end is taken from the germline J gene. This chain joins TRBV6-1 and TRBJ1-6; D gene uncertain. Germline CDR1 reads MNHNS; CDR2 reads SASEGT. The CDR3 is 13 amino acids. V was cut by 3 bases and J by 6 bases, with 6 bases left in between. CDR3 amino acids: CASSDQINSPLHF. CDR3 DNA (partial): TGTGCCAGCAGTGACCAGATTAATTCACCC.

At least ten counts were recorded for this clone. Here the CDR3 reads CASSFGTKGEKLFF. Partial CDR3 DNA: TGTGCCAGCAGCTTTGGGACTAAGGGTGAAAAA. This chain uses TRBV5-4 with TRBJ1-4; tentative D call: TRBD1 (5 bases). The read ends 3 residues early relative to the CDR3; the germline J gene fills the gap. CDR3 length: 14 residues. Looked up from germline, CDR1 is SGHNT and CDR2 is YYREEE (reference sequence). V was trimmed by 2 bases and J by 7 bases, leaving 12 bases between them.

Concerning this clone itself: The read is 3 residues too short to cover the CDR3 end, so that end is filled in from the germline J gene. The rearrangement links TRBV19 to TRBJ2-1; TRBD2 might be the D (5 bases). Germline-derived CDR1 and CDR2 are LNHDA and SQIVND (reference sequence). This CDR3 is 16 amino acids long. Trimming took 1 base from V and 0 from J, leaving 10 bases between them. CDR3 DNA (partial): TGTGCCAGTAGTATAGGAGGGCAGAGCTCCTACAATGAG. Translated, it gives CASSIGGQSSYNE. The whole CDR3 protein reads CASSIGGQSSYNEQFF.

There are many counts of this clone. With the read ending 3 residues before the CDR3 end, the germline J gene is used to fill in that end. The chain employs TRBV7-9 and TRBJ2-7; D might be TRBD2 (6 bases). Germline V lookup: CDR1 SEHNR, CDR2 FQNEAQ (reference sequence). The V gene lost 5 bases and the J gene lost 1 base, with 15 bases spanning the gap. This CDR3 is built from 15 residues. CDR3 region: CASSQPEEGSYEQYF. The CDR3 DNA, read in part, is TGTGCCAGCAGCCAACCCGAGGAGGGTTCCTACGAG.

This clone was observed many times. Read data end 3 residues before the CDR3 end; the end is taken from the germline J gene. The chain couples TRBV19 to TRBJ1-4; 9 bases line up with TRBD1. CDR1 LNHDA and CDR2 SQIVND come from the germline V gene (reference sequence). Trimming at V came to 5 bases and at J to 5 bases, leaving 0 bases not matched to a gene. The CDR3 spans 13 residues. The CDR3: CASSGTGNEKLFF. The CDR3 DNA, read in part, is TGTGCCAGTAGTGGGACAGGGAATGAAAAA.

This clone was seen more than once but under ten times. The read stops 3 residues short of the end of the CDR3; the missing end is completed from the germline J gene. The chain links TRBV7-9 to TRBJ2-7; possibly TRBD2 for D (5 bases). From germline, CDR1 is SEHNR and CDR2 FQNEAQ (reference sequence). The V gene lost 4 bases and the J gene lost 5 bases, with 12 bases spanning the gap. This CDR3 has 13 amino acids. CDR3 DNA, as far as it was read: TGTGCCAGCAGCTCCAGTCGGCGGGACGAG. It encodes CASSSSRRDE. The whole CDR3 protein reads CASSSSRRDEQYF.

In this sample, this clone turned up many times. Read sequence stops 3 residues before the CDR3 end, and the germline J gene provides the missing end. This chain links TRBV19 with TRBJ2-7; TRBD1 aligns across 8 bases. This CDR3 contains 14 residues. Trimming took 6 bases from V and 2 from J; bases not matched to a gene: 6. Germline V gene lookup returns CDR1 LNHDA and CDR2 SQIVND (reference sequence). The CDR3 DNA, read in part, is TGTGCCAGTAGCCATGGACAGGGCCCCTACGAG. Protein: CASSHGQGPYE. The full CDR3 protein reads CASSHGQGPYEQYF.

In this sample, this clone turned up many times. The CDR3 bases that were read are TGTGCCAGCAACCACAGGGGAGGCTACAATGAG. Amino acid sequence: CASNHRGGYNE. The entire CDR3 protein is CASNHRGGYNEQFF. V is TRBV5-4 and J is TRBJ2-1; maybe TRBD1 (7 bases). The CDR3 is cut off 3 residues early in the read; its end comes from the germline J gene. Trimming left V 6 bases short and J 3 bases short, with 13 bases between. This CDR3 has 14 amino acids. Germline CDR1 reads SGHNT; CDR2 reads YYREEE (reference sequence).

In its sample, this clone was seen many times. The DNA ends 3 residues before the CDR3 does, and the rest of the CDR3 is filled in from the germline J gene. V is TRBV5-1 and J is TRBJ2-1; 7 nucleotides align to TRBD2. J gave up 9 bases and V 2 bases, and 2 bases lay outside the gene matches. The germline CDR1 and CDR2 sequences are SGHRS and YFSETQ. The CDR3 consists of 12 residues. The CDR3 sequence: CASSFASGEQFF. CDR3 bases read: TGCGCCAGCAGCTTTGCTAGCGGTGAG.

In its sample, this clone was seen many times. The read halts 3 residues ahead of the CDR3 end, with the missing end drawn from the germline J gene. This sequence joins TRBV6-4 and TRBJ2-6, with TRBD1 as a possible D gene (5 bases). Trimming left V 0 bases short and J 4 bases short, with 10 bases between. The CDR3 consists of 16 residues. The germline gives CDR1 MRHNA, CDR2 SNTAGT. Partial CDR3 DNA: TGTGCCAGCAGTGACTCGTCAGGGTCCGGGGCCAACGTC. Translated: CASSDSSGSGANV. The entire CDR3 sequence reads CASSDSSGSGANVLTF.

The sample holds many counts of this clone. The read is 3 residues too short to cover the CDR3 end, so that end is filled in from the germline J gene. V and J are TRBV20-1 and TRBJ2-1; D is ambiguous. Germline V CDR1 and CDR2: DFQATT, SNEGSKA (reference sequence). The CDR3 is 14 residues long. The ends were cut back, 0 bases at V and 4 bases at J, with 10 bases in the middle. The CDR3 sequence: CSARDLGGYNEQFF. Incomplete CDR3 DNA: TGCAGTGCTAGAGATCTAGGCGGATACAATGAG.

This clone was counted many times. The sequenced CDR3 bases are TGTGCCTGGAGTGTACTAGGGGGACAGTCT. It yields the protein CAWSVLGGQS. The entire CDR3 protein reads CAWSVLGGQSYTF. The chain joins TRBV30 to TRBJ1-2, with TRBD1 identical over 7 bases. The read finishes 3 residues shy of the CDR3 end, and the germline J gene is used to complete it. The germline gives CDR1 GTSNPN, CDR2 SVGIG (reference sequence). The length of the CDR3 is 13 residues.

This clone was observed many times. CDR3 residues: CAIAPGQADGELFF. CDR3 DNA, as far as it was read: TGTGCCATCGCCCCGGGACAGGCCGACGGGGAG. The chain uses TRBV10-3 and TRBJ2-2; 8 bases are a match to TRBD1. The observed sequence ends 3 residues before the CDR3 terminus, with the missing tail filled in from the germline J gene. CDR3 length equals 14 residues. The V gene end was trimmed by 8 bases and the J gene end by 7 bases; junction bases not matched to a gene: 9. CDR1 ENHRY and CDR2 SYGVKD come from the germline V gene.